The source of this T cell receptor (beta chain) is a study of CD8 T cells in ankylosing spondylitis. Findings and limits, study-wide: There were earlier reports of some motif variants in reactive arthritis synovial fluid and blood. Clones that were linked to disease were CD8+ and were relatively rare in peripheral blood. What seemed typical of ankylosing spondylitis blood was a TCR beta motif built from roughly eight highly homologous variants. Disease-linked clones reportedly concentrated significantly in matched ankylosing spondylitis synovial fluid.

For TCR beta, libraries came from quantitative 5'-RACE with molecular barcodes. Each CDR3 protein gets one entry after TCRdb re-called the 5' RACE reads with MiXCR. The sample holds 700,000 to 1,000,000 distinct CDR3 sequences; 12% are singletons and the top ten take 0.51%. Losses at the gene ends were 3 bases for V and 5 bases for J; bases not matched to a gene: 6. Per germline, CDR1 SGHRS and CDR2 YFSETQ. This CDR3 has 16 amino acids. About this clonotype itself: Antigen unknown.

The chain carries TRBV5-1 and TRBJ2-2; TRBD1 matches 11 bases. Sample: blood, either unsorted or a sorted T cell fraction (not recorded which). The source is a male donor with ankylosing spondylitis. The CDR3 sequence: CASSYGQGARTGELFF. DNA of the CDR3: TGCGCCAGCAGCTACGGACAGGGGGCTCGGACCGGGGAGCTGTTTTTT.